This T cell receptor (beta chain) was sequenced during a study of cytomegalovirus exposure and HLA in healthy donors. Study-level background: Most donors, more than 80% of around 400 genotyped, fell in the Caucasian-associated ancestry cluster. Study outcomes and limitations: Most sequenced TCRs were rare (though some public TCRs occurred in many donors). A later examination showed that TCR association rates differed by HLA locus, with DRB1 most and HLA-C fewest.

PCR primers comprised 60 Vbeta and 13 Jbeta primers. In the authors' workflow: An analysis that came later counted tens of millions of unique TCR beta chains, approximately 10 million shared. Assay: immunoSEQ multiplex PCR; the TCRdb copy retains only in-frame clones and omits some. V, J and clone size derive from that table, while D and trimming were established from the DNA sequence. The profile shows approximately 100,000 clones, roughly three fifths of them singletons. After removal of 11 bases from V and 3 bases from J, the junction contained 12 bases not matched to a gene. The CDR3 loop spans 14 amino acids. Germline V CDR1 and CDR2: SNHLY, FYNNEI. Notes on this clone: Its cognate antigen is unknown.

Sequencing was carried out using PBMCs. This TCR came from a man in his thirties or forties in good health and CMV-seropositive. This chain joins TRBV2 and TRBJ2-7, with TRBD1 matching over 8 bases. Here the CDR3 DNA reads TGTGCCGGTTCCCGGACAGGGCTAATCTACGAGCAGTACTTC. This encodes CAGSRTGLIYEQYF.